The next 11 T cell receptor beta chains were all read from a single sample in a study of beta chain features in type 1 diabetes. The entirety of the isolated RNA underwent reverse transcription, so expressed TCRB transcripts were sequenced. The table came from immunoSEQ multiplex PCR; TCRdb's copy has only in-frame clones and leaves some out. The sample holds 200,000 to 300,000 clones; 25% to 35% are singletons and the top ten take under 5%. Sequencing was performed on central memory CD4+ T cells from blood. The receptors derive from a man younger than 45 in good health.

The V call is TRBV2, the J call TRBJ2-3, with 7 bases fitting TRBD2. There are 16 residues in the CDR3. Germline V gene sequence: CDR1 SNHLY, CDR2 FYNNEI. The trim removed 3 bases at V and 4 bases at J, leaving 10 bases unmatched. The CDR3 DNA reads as TGTGCCAGCAGTGAGCGGAGCGGGAAAACGGCAGATACGCAGTATTTT. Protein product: CASSERSGKTADTQYF.

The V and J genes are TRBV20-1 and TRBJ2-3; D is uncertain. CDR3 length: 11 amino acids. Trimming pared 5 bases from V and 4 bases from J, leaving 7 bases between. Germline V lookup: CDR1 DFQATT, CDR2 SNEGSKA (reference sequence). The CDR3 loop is CSARRADTQYF. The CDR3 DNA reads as TGCAGTGCTCGAAGGGCAGATACGCAGTATTTT.

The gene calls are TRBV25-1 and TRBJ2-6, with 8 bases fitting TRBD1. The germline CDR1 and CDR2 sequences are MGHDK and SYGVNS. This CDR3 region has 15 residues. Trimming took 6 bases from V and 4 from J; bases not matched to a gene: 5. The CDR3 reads CASSRTGRGANVLTF. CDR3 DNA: TGTGCCAGCAGCCGGACAGGGCGCGGGGCCAACGTCCTGACTTTC.

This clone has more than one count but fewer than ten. The CDR3 DNA reads TGTGCCAGCAGCTTAGGAGCGGGGGGCTTCACAGATACGCAGTATTTT. This sequence encodes CASSLGAGGFTDTQYF. The rearrangement joins TRBV7-6 to TRBJ2-3, with 9 bases matching TRBD2. V gave up 1 base and J gave up 2 bases; unmatched junction bases: 4. Germline V gene data show CDR1 as SGHVS and CDR2 as FNYEAQ. CDR3 length equals 16 residues. The whole variable domain, remainder taken from reference TRBV7-6 and TRBJ2-3, is GAGVSQSPRYKVTKRGQDVALRCDPISGHVSLYWYRQALGQGPEFLTYFNYEAQQDKSGLPNDRFSAERPEGSISTLTIQRTEQRDSAMYRCASSLGAGGFTDTQYFGPGTRLTVL.

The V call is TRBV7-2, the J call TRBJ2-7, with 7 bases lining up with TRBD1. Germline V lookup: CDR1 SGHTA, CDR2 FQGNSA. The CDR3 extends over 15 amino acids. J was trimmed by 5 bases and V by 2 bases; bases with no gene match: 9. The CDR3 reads CASSLLGQGVDEQYF. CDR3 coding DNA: TGTGCCAGCAGCTTATTGGGGCAGGGGGTCGACGAGCAGTACTTC. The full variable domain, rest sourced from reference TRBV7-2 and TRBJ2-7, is GAGVSQSPSNKVTEKGKDVELRCDPISGHTALYWYRQSLGQGLEFLIYFQGNSAPDKSGLPSDRFSAERTGGSVSTLTIQRTQQEDSAVYLCASSLLGQGVDEQYFGPGTRLTVT.

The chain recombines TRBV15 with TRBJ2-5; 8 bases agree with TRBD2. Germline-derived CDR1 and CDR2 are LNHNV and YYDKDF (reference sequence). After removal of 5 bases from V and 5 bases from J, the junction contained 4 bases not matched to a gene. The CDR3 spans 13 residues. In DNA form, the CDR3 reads TGTGCCACCAGCTGGCGGGAGGTGGAGACCCAGTACTTC. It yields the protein CATSWREVETQYF.

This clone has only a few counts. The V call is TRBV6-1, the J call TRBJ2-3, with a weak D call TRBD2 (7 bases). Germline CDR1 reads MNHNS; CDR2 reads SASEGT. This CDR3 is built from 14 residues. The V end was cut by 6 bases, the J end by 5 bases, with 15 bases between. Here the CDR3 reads CASRERGGQDTQYF. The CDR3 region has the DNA TGTGCCAGCAGAGAGAGGGGGGGCCAAGATACGCAGTATTTT.

The CDR3 loop reads CASSASGSANTGELFF. The CDR3 region has the DNA TGTGCCAGCAGCGCGAGCGGGAGCGCGAACACCGGGGAGCTGTTTTTT. This chain uses TRBV9 with TRBJ2-2; TRBD2 matches at 8 bases. The J segment lost 0 bases and the V segment lost 3 bases, leaving 4 bases of the junction unmatched. Germline CDR1 reads SGDLS; CDR2 reads YYNGEE. The CDR3 has 16 residues.

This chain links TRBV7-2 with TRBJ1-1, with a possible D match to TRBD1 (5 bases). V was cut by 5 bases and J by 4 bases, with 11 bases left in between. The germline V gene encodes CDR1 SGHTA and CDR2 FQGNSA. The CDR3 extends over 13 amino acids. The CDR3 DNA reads TGTGCCAGCAGCGGAAAAGGGGTCACTGAAGCTTTCTTT. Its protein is CASSGKGVTEAFF.

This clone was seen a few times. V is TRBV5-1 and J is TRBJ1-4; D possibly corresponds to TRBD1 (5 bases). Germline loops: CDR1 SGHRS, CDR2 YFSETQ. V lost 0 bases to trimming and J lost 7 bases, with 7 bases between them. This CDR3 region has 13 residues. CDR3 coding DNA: TGCGCCAGCAGCTTGGGACAGCCTGAAAAACTGTTTTTT. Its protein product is CASSLGQPEKLFF.

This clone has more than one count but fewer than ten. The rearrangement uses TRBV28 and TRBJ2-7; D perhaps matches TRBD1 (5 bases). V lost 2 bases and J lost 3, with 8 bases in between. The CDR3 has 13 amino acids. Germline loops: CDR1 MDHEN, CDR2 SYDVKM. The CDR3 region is CASSLGRVYEQYF. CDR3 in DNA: TGTGCCAGCAGTTTAGGCAGGGTCTACGAGCAGTACTTC.